Below are 30 T cell receptor beta chains sequenced from a single sample in a study of blood T cell repertoires in COVID-19. TCRdb keeps only in-frame clones here, not all; method: immunoSEQ multiplex PCR. The data hold approximately 110,000 clones, with about 93% observed a single time. Material: peripheral blood. The receptor set was obtained from a man aged 45-65 years with COVID-19, enrolled during active disease.

CDR3 sequence: CASSLGGGYTF. The CDR3 bases are TGTGCCAGCAGCCTCGGGGGAGGCTACACCTTC. The genes are TRBV12-3 or TRBV12-4 and TRBJ1-2; tentative D call: TRBD1 (5 bases). The CDR3 covers 11 residues. V was pared by 6 bases and J by 8 bases, with 10 bases between.

The chain carries TRBV28 and TRBJ1-5; 7 bases fit TRBD1. Germline V gene data show CDR1 as MDHEN and CDR2 as SYDVKM. The V gene end was trimmed by 10 bases and the J gene end by 2 bases; junction bases not matched to a gene: 11. CDR3 size: 15 residues. The DNA for the CDR3 is TGTGCCACGAAACGACAGGGCGGAGGCAATCAGCCCCAGCATTTT. Amino acid sequence: CATKRQGGGNQPQHF.

The rearrangement links TRBV5-1 to TRBJ2-7; TRBD2 matches at 7 bases. This CDR3 contains 14 residues. Looked up from germline, CDR1 is SGHRS and CDR2 is YFSETQ. Germline trimming cut 3 bases from V and 2 bases from J; bases unmatched to any gene: 5. The CDR3: CASSSGLVPYEQYV. CDR3 DNA sequence: TGCGCCAGCAGCTCTGGACTAGTGCCCTACGAGCAGTACGTC.

V usage is TRBV6-2 or TRBV6-3 and J usage is TRBJ2-7, with D maybe TRBD2 (6 bases). CDR3 size: 16 residues. Germline lookup yields CDR1 MNHEY and CDR2 SVGEGT. Trimming took 2 bases from V and 7 from J, leaving 21 bases between them. CDR3 DNA: TGTGCCAGCAGTTACCACAGACTAGTGGGGGTCTGGGAGCAGTACGTC. Residues: CASSYHRLVGVWEQYV.

The CDR3 sequence is CASSPNPDTRNSPLHF. The CDR3 coding sequence is TGTGCCAGCTCACCAAACCCGGACACACGTAATTCACCCCTCCACTTT. The genes are TRBV18 and TRBJ1-6; tentative D call: TRBD1 (5 bases). There are 16 residues in the CDR3. Per the germline V gene, CDR1 is KGHSH and CDR2 is LQKENI. V was shortened by 2 bases and J by 6 bases, with 14 bases between the two germline ends.

This chain joins TRBV5-5 and TRBJ2-1, with D possibly TRBD1 on 6 matching bases. V was trimmed by 5 bases and J by 5 bases, leaving 11 bases between them. Germline-derived CDR1 and CDR2 are SGHKS and YYEKEE (reference sequence). The CDR3 has 13 amino acids. CDR3 amino acids: CASRTGQNNEQFF. The CDR3 nucleotides read TGTGCCAGCAGGACAGGACAAAACAATGAGCAGTTCTTC.

The chain is built from TRBV7-2 and TRBJ1-2; the match to TRBD1 covers 9 bases. Germline lookup yields CDR1 SGHTA and CDR2 FQGNSA. The junction had 10 bases not matched to a gene; V was cut back by 5 bases and J by 6 bases. There are 15 residues in the CDR3. The CDR3 DNA follows: TGTGCCAGCAGCGCTTCCGGGACAGGGAGCCATGGCTACACCTTC. As protein: CASSASGTGSHGYTF.

V usage is TRBV3-1 (or the pseudogene TRBV3-2) and J usage is TRBJ1-2, with 10 bases identical to TRBD1. The germline V gene encodes CDR1 LGHDT and CDR2 YNNKEL (reference sequence). The CDR3 covers 15 residues. V was pared by 5 bases and J by 5 bases, with 8 bases of the junction left unmatched. CDR3 protein: CASSEGQGDQYGYTF. CDR3 coding DNA: TGTGCCAGCAGCGAAGGACAGGGGGACCAGTATGGCTACACCTTC.

The chain couples TRBV18 to TRBJ1-2; 7 bases line up with TRBD1. This CDR3 is 16 amino acids long. Per germline, CDR1 KGHSH and CDR2 LQKENI. With V trimmed by 3 bases and J by 2 bases, 9 bases remained unmatched. For the CDR3, the DNA is TGTGCCAGCTCACCTCTCGGGGGACAGATAAACTATGGCTACACCTTC. The encoded protein is CASSPLGGQINYGYTF.

This clone was counted a single time. This sequence joins TRBV18 and TRBJ1-1; 7 positions match TRBD1. The junction had 6 bases not matched to a gene; V was cut back by 5 bases and J by 6 bases. This CDR3 comprises 13 residues. CDR1 and CDR2 (germline): KGHSH, LQKENI. DNA for the CDR3: TGTGCCAGCTCATTGGGGACAGCCCCTGAAGCTTTCTTT. Translating it yields CASSLGTAPEAFF.

This clone is a singleton in its sample. The gene calls are TRBV27 and TRBJ2-2; a weak D match, TRBD1 (6 bases). The length of the CDR3 is 16 residues. V was pared by 3 bases and J by 0 bases, with 11 bases between. CDR1 MNHEY and CDR2 SMNVEV come from the germline V gene (reference sequence). In nucleotides, the CDR3 is TGTGCCAGCAGTTTTTACGGGACACCGAACACCGGGGAGCTGTTTTTT. This translates into CASSFYGTPNTGELFF.

This clone showed up just once. V gene TRBV12-2 combines with J gene TRBJ2-6; TRBD1, the table's D call, was not compared with the DNA. TRBV12-2 is listed as a pseudogene. CDR3 length: 16 amino acids. CDR3 in amino acids: CASRLPTGDGANVLTF. The CDR3 DNA follows: TGTGCAAGTCGCTTACCAACAGGGGACGGGGCCAACGTCCTGACTTTC.

The rearrangement uses TRBV11-2 and TRBJ2-3; possibly TRBD1 for D (6 bases). The CDR3 loop spans 15 amino acids. Germline loops: CDR1 SGHAT, CDR2 FQNNGV. With 2 bases removed from V and 3 bases from J, the gap between germline ends came to 12 bases. The CDR3 DNA sequence: TGTGCCAGCAGCTTAAGTGGTCAGGGGACAGATACGCAGTATTTT. Protein: CASSLSGQGTDTQYF. Full variable domain (rest looked up from reference TRBV11-2 and TRBJ2-3): EAGVAQSPRYKIIEKRQSVAFWCNPISGHATLYWYQQILGQGPKLLIQFQNNGVVDDSQLPKDRFSAERLKGVDSTLKIQPAKLEDSAVYLCASSLSGQGTDTQYFGPGTRLTVL.

The chain combines TRBV7-9 with TRBJ1-1; 8 bases are shared with TRBD1. Per germline, CDR1 SEHNR and CDR2 FQNEAQ (reference sequence). This CDR3 is 13 amino acids long. The junction had 2 bases not matched to a gene; V was cut back by 5 bases and J by 3 bases. The CDR3 is CASSLQGDTEAFF. The CDR3 region has the DNA TGTGCCAGCAGCCTACAGGGGGACACTGAAGCTTTCTTT.

The V and J genes are TRBV15 and TRBJ2-7, with D maybe TRBD2 (6 bases). The germline V gene encodes CDR1 LNHNV and CDR2 YYDKDF (reference sequence). There are 14 residues in the CDR3. With 1 base removed from V and 10 bases from J, the gap between germline ends came to 17 bases. In DNA, the CDR3 is TGTGCCACCAGCAGAGCGACGGAGGGCTCGGAACAGTACTTC. Translating gives CATSRATEGSEQYF.

The rearrangement joins TRBV7-3 to TRBJ2-6, with 9 bases fitting TRBD1. J lost 1 base, V lost 5 bases, and 15 bases had no gene match. Germline-derived CDR1 and CDR2 are SGHTA and FQGTGA. The CDR3 length is 20 residues. The CDR3 bases are TGTGCCAGCAGCGCGGTCGTAAGGGGACAGGGCCAATCTGGGGCCAACGTCCTGACTTTC. This translates into CASSAVVRGQGQSGANVLTF.

The rearrangement links TRBV9 to TRBJ2-3; 13 bases are a match to TRBD2. Trimming at V came to 3 bases and at J to 2 bases, leaving 3 bases not matched to a gene. CDR1 and CDR2 from the germline V gene are SGDLS and YYNGEE. There are 16 residues in the CDR3. The CDR3 sequence is CASSGGLAGITDTQYF. Written as DNA, the CDR3 is TGTGCCAGCAGCGGGGGACTAGCGGGGATCACAGATACGCAGTATTTT.

CDR3: CASSQDKLAESYNEQFF. Written as DNA, the CDR3 is TGTGCCAGCAGCCAAGATAAACTAGCGGAGTCCTACAATGAGCAGTTCTTC. V and J are TRBV14 and TRBJ2-1, with 8 bases lining up with TRBD2. With V trimmed by 0 bases and J by 1 base, 5 bases remained unmatched. Germline CDR1 SGHDN, CDR2 FVKESK. This CDR3 comprises 17 residues.

The rearrangement joins TRBV6-1 to TRBJ2-7, with D unclear. The length of the CDR3 is 13 residues. The V end was cut by 1 base, the J end by 4 bases, with 8 bases between. Germline loops: CDR1 MNHNS, CDR2 SASEGT. The CDR3 loop reads CASSEVTKYEQYV. CDR3 bases: TGTGCCAGCAGTGAAGTGACAAAGTACGAGCAGTACGTC.

V usage is TRBV4-1 and J usage is TRBJ2-3, with TRBD2 identical over 15 bases. The CDR3 has 18 residues. Germline trimming cut 0 bases from V and 9 bases from J; bases unmatched to any gene: 10. Germline V gives CDR1 MGHRA, CDR2 YSYEKL. The DNA of the CDR3 is TGCGCCAGCAGCCAAGAAGGACTAGCGGGAGGGCCTCGGGTCACGCAGTATTTT. Translated: CASSQEGLAGGPRVTQYF.

The chain couples TRBV6-5 to TRBJ2-2, with TRBD2 identical over 11 bases. The CDR3 consists of 14 residues. J was trimmed by 5 bases and V by 5 bases; bases with no gene match: 1. Germline CDR1 is MNHEY and CDR2 is SVGAGI. CDR3 amino acids: CASSRLAGTGELFF. In DNA form, the CDR3 reads TGTGCCAGCAGTCGACTAGCGGGAACCGGGGAGCTGTTTTTT.

This clone has just one count. V gene TRBV19 combines with J gene TRBJ1-1; the D gene is possibly TRBD1 (6 bases). The CDR3 is 11 amino acids. With 5 bases removed from V and 11 bases from J, the gap between germline ends came to 12 bases. Germline V gene data show CDR1 as LNHDA and CDR2 as SQIVND (reference sequence). The CDR3 DNA reads TGTGCCAGTAGTGGGGACATCGGGGCTTTCTTT. It is translated as CASSGDIGAFF.

The rearrangement uses TRBV9 and TRBJ2-2, with D tentatively TRBD2 (6 bases). V lost 3 bases and J 7 bases, leaving 13 bases between the germline ends. The CDR3 covers 14 residues. Germline CDR1 and CDR2: SGDLS and YYNGEE. The CDR3 bases are TGTGCCAGCAGCGCACCGCATAGCGGCGGGGAGCTGTTTTTT. It translates to CASSAPHSGGELFF.

This chain connects TRBV5-6 to TRBJ1-2; D gene uncertain. V was cut by 0 bases and J by 3 bases, with 12 bases left in between. Germline V gene data show CDR1 as SGHDT and CDR2 as YYEEEE. The length of the CDR3 is 15 residues. The DNA of the CDR3 is TGTGCCAGCAGCTTGGCCATGGTAGCGGACTATGGCTACACCTTC. This sequence encodes CASSLAMVADYGYTF.

This clone appeared a few times. V is TRBV27 and J is TRBJ1-2; weak D call: TRBD1 (6 bases). Looked up from germline, CDR1 is MNHEY and CDR2 is SMNVEV (reference sequence). The CDR3 contains 12 residues. V lost 6 bases to trimming and J lost 6 bases, with 11 bases between them. CDR3 protein: CASRGQSDGYTF. CDR3 nucleotides: TGTGCCAGCAGAGGACAGTCTGATGGCTACACCTTC.

The J gene is TRBJ2-1, the V gene TRBV7-3; 9 bases are a match to TRBD1. The length of the CDR3 is 14 residues. CDR1 is SGHTA, CDR2 FQGTGA, per germline. V lost 5 bases, J lost 7 bases, and 6 bases stayed unmatched. In DNA, the CDR3 is TGTGCCAGCAGCCCTCGACAGGGGGGGAATGAGCAGTTCTTC. Protein: CASSPRQGGNEQFF.

The chain combines TRBV18 with TRBJ1-5, with D uncertain. The CDR3 is 18 amino acids. Germline V gene sequence: CDR1 KGHSH, CDR2 LQKENI. V was clipped by 1 base and J by 6 bases, with 22 bases between them. The CDR3 is CASSPRSLGVGSGQPQHF. The CDR3 DNA reads TGTGCCAGCTCACCACGCTCGCTGGGAGTGGGGAGTGGTCAGCCCCAGCATTTT.

In its sample, this clone was seen once. The chain uses TRBV11-2 and TRBJ2-6; 11 positions match TRBD1. This CDR3 is built from 19 residues. Losses at the gene ends were 5 bases for V and 0 bases for J; bases not matched to a gene: 9. Germline loops: CDR1 SGHAT, CDR2 FQNNGV. Here the CDR3 reads CASSAAGTGGGSGANVLTF. The CDR3 DNA sequence: TGTGCCAGCAGCGCGGCAGGGACAGGGGGTGGCTCTGGGGCCAACGTCCTGACTTTC. Full variable domain (remainder filled in from reference TRBV11-2 and TRBJ2-6): EAGVAQSPRYKIIEKRQSVAFWCNPISGHATLYWYQQILGQGPKLLIQFQNNGVVDDSQLPKDRFSAERLKGVDSTLKIQPAKLEDSAVYLCASSAAGTGGGSGANVLTFGAGSRLTVL.

This sequence joins TRBV9 and TRBJ1-3; the match to TRBD1 covers 9 bases. The CDR3 totals 15 residues. Germline CDR1 and CDR2: SGDLS and YYNGEE. Germline trimming cut 3 bases from V and 8 bases from J; bases unmatched to any gene: 9. The CDR3 spells CASSGGTGRYHTIYF. CDR3 in DNA: TGTGCCAGCAGCGGAGGGACAGGGAGGTACCACACCATATATTTT.

The chain uses TRBV4-1 and TRBJ1-1; 8 nucleotides match TRBD1. The CDR3 runs to 14 residues. Germline V lookup: CDR1 MGHRA, CDR2 YSYEKL. V was pared by 5 bases and J by 6 bases, with 8 bases of the junction left unmatched. CDR3 DNA: TGCGCCAGCAGCGGACCGGGACAGGCACCTGAAGCTTTCTTT. It translates to CASSGPGQAPEAFF.